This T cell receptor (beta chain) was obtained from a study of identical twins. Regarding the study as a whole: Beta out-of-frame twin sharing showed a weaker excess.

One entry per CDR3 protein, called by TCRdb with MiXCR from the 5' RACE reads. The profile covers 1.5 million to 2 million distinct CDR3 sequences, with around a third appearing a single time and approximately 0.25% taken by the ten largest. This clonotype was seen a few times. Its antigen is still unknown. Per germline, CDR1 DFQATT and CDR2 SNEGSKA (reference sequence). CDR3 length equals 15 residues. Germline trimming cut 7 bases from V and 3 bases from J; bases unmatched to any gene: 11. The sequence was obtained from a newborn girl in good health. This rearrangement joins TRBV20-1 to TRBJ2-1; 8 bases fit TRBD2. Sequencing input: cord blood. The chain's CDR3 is CSGNISGTYYNEQFF. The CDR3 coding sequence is TGCAGTGGAAATATTAGCGGGACCTACTACAATGAGCAGTTCTTC.